Listed below are T cell receptor beta chains from one sample, sequenced in a study of long-term antiretroviral therapy in people with HIV. Method: immunoSEQ multiplex PCR; TCRdb's copy keeps in-frame clones and lacks some. The data show more than 25,000 clones, with less than 90% seen just once and approximately 0.99% held by the top ten. The specimen was unsorted PBMCs, collected 2 years after starting antiretroviral therapy. Receptor source: a man in his fifties or sixties with HIV. CDR3s include the opening cysteine and the closing phenylalanine or tryptophan. The D gene is left open where the match is weak. The size of a clone is reported for some rows only, either as once, few or many, or as a class for expanded clones.

.,TRBV18,TRBJ1-1,.,CASSRRGAPPNTEAFF,TGTGCCAGCTCACGACGGGGGGCTCCTCCGAACACTGAAGCTTTCTTT
.,TRBV28,TRBJ2-7,.,CASSRTTSYEQYF,TGTGCCAGCAGCCGTACTACCTCCTACGAGCAGTACTTC
.,TRBV20-1,TRBJ2-1,.,CSALAGVEQFF,TGCAGTGCTCTGGCCGGCGTTGAGCAGTTCTTC
few,TRBV5-4,TRBJ1-2,.,CASSLQQTYGYTF,TGTGCCAGCAGCTTGCAACAGACCTATGGCTACACCTTC
.,TRBV7-9,TRBJ1-2,TRBD1,CASSYGTGKSNYGYTF,TGTGCCAGCAGCTACGGGACAGGGAAATCCAACTATGGCTACACCTTC
.,TRBV29-1,TRBJ1-1,.,CSVKGREEAFF,TGCAGCGTTAAGGGCAGAGAGGAAGCTTTCTTT
.,TRBV7-9,TRBJ2-1,.,CASSTDLGKGSNEQFF,TGTGCCAGCAGCACCGATCTTGGGAAGGGTTCTAATGAGCAGTTCTTC
.,TRBV7-2,TRBJ2-7,TRBD2,CASSLEAGFYEQYF,TGTGCCAGCAGCTTAGAAGCGGGGTTCTACGAGCAGTACTTC
.,TRBV27,TRBJ2-7,.,CASSLGQRYEQYF,TGTGCCAGCAGTCTCGGACAGCGCTACGAGCAGTACTTC
.,TRBV28,TRBJ1-4,TRBD1,CASRIDRATNEKLFF,TGTGCCAGCAGAATTGACAGGGCAACTAATGAAAAACTGTTTTTT
.,TRBV20-1,TRBJ1-1,.,CRGVRGTEAFF,TGCAGGGGTGTGAGGGGCACTGAAGCTTTCTTT
.,TRBV28,TRBJ1-1,.,CASSPSRAKSLNTEAFF,TGTGCCAGCAGTCCCAGCCGGGCTAAAAGCTTGAACACTGAAGCTTTCTTT
.,TRBV28,TRBJ1-5,TRBD1,CAEGARGNQPQHF,TGTGCCGAGGGGGCCCGGGGCAATCAGCCCCAGCATTTT
.,TRBV27,TRBJ1-2,.,CASSFARYRQLQDYGYTF,TGTGCCAGCAGTTTTGCCCGATATCGACAGTTACAGGACTATGGCTACACCTTC
.,TRBV27,TRBJ1-5,.,CASSGGGGSNQPQHF,TGTGCCAGCTCCGGGGGGGGTGGTAGCAATCAGCCCCAGCATTTT
once,TRBV19,TRBJ1-1,.,CASSTGMNTEAFF,TGTGCCAGTAGTACAGGGATGAACACTGAAGCTTTCTTT
.,TRBV29-1,TRBJ1-1,.,CSSGGGDTEAFF,TGCAGCTCGGGCGGAGGAGACACTGAAGCTTTCTTT
.,TRBV7-2,TRBJ1-1,.,CASSLARGNPEAFF,TGTGCCAGCAGCTTAGCGCGGGGGAACCCTGAAGCTTTCTTT
.,TRBV18,TRBJ2-7,TRBD1,CASSPRMSGTGPHEQYF,TGTGCCAGCTCACCCCGGATGTCCGGGACAGGGCCCCACGAGCAGTACTTC
.,TRBV7-8,TRBJ1-1,.,CASSLDVTEAFF,TGTGCCAGCAGCTTAGATGTCACTGAAGCTTTCTTT
.,TRBV9,TRBJ1-1,.,CASSAHFWGDPQAFF,TGTGCCAGCAGCGCCCATTTTTGGGGGGATCCGCAAGCTTTCTTT
.,TRBV5-5,TRBJ2-3,TRBD2,CASSPGGADTQYF,TGTGCCAGCAGCCCGGGGGGGGCTGATACGCAGTATTTT
.,TRBV13,TRBJ2-3,TRBD2,CASRLAVNTDTQYF,TGTGCCAGCAGGCTAGCGGTCAACACAGATACGCAGTATTTT
.,TRBV5-1,TRBJ2-3,TRBD2,CASSLAGTSGPTDTQYF,TGCGCCAGCAGCTTGGCCGGGACTAGCGGACCCACAGATACGCAGTATTTT
.,TRBV19,TRBJ2-5,.,CASSIVPGGYQETQYF,TGTGCCAGTAGTATAGTACCAGGGGGGTACCAAGAGACCCAGTACTTC
.,TRBV13,TRBJ2-3,TRBD2,CASSQRLAGGPDTQYF,TGTGCCAGCAGCCAGCGACTAGCGGGAGGGCCAGATACGCAGTATTTT